A selection of T cell receptor beta chains follows, all from one sample in a study of cytomegalovirus exposure and HLA in healthy donors. The repertoire was sequenced with immunoSEQ multiplex PCR; TCRdb's copy has only in-frame clones and lacks some. The repertoire table contains under 200,000 clones. Sequenced: PBMCs. These TCRs come from a woman between 18 and 30 years old in good health and CMV-seropositive. The CDR3 runs from the conserved cysteine through the conserved F or W. Fields, in order: V gene, J gene, D gene, CDR3 protein, CDR3 DNA. A D gene is named only where the DNA matches it firmly.

V: TRBV6-1
J: TRBJ2-3
D: -
CDR3: CASSEPGDGTDTQYF
DNA: TGTGCCAGCAGTGAGCCGGGGGATGGCACAGATACGCAGTATTTT

V: TRBV4-2
J: TRBJ2-4
D: -
CDR3: CASSQGGSLAKNIQYF
DNA: TGTGCCAGCAGCCAAGGGGGCAGTTTAGCCAAAAACATTCAGTACTTC

V: TRBV18
J: TRBJ1-6
D: -
CDR3: CASSPPPGRSPLHF
DNA: TGTGCCAGCTCACCACCACCTGGGCGATCACCCCTCCACTTT

V: TRBV7-2
J: TRBJ2-2
D: -
CDR3: CASSLTSGSTGELFF
DNA: TGTGCCAGCAGCTTAACCAGCGGGTCAACCGGGGAGCTGTTTTTT

V: TRBV11-2
J: TRBJ2-2
D: -
CDR3: CASSSPLGEHTGELFF
DNA: TGTGCCAGCAGCTCCCCCCTAGGCGAACACACCGGGGAGCTGTTTTTT

V: TRBV7-8
J: TRBJ1-1
D: -
CDR3: CASRTDRMNTEAFF
DNA: TGTGCCAGCAGGACCGACAGGATGAACACTGAAGCTTTCTTT

V: TRBV7-9
J: TRBJ2-3
D: TRBD2
CDR3: CASIMGGGLPDTQYF
DNA: TGTGCCAGCATCATGGGGGGAGGGTTGCCAGATACGCAGTATTTT

V: TRBV11-3
J: TRBJ2-7
D: TRBD1
CDR3: CASSWRTGGDEQYF
DNA: TGTGCCAGCAGCTGGAGGACAGGGGGCGACGAGCAGTACTTC

V: TRBV6-5
J: TRBJ1-4
D: TRBD1
CDR3: CASSSDRGNEKLFF
DNA: TGTGCCAGCAGTTCGGACAGGGGTAATGAAAAACTGTTTTTT

V: TRBV2
J: TRBJ2-3
D: -
CDR3: CASNLPPDTQYF
DNA: TGTGCCAGCAACCTACCACCAGATACGCAGTATTTT

V: TRBV11-2
J: TRBJ1-2
D: -
CDR3: CASTNLGLSNYGYTF
DNA: TGTGCCAGCACCAACCTGGGGCTTTCTAACTATGGCTACACCTTC

V: TRBV7-2
J: TRBJ1-2
D: -
CDR3: CASSFSSGGIYGYTF
DNA: TGTGCCAGCAGCTTCTCCTCCGGGGGAATCTATGGCTACACCTTC

V: TRBV9
J: TRBJ2-2
D: TRBD2
CDR3: CASSGRGGNTGELFF
DNA: TGTGCCAGCAGCGGACGGGGGGGAAACACCGGGGAGCTGTTTTTT

V: TRBV4-2
J: TRBJ1-1
D: -
CDR3: CASSQDRQVNTEAFF
DNA: TGTGCCAGCAGCCAAGATAGGCAGGTGAACACTGAAGCTTTCTTT

V: TRBV5-1
J: TRBJ2-7
D: -
CDR3: CASSLEAGSSYEQYF
DNA: TGCGCCAGCAGCTTGGAGGCAGGAAGTTCCTACGAGCAGTACTTC

V: TRBV10-3
J: TRBJ2-6
D: -
CDR3: CAISEKGDTSGANVLTF
DNA: TGTGCCATCAGTGAGAAAGGGGACACCTCTGGGGCCAACGTCCTGACTTTC

V: TRBV9
J: TRBJ2-5
D: TRBD2
CDR3: CASSLSGGVETQYF
DNA: TGTGCCAGCAGTCTTAGCGGGGGGGTCGAGACCCAGTACTTC

V: TRBV21-1
J: TRBJ2-5
D: -
CDR3: CASSTQGTSGKGETQYF
DNA: TGTGCCAGCAGCACTCAGGGGACTAGCGGGAAGGGGGAGACCCAGTACTTC

V: TRBV5-1
J: TRBJ1-2
D: -
CDR3: CASSLGDNFNYGYTF
DNA: TGCGCCAGCAGCTTAGGTGACAACTTTAACTATGGCTACACCTTC

V: TRBV5-1
J: TRBJ2-3
D: TRBD2
CDR3: CASSSGTSGHARADTQYF
DNA: TGCGCCAGCAGCAGTGGGACTAGCGGGCACGCGCGGGCAGATACGCAGTATTTT

V: TRBV30
J: TRBJ1-5
D: TRBD1
CDR3: CAWTTGGGPQHF
DNA: TGTGCCTGGACCACAGGGGGTGGGCCCCAGCATTTT

V: TRBV11-2
J: TRBJ2-1
D: -
CDR3: CASSLDLASEQFF
DNA: TGTGCCAGCAGCTTAGATCTAGCGAGTGAGCAGTTCTTC

V: TRBV7-2
J: TRBJ2-3
D: TRBD1
CDR3: CASSSRGPADTQYF
DNA: TGTGCCAGCAGCTCCAGGGGGCCGGCAGATACGCAGTATTTT

V: TRBV6-5
J: TRBJ1-2
D: TRBD1
CDR3: CASSFRQTGGAGGYTF
DNA: TGTGCCAGCAGTTTCCGACAAACAGGGGGCGCAGGTGGCTACACCTTC

V: TRBV9
J: TRBJ2-3
D: TRBD2
CDR3: CASSEGTSGVTDTQYF
DNA: TGTGCCAGCAGCGAAGGGACTAGCGGGGTTACAGATACGCAGTATTTT

V: TRBV6-1
J: TRBJ1-5
D: -
CDR3: CASSESGNQPQHF
DNA: TGTGCCAGCAGTGAATCTGGCAATCAGCCCCAGCATTTT

V: TRBV6-1
J: TRBJ2-1
D: -
CDR3: CASIVGRDPYNEQFF
DNA: TGTGCCAGCATAGTGGGCAGGGATCCCTACAATGAGCAGTTCTTC

V: TRBV11-3
J: TRBJ2-7
D: -
CDR3: CASSLGGPGTPYEQYF
DNA: TGTGCCAGCAGCTTAGGGGGTCCGGGGACACCATACGAGCAGTACTTC

V: TRBV5-8
J: TRBJ2-5
D: TRBD1
CDR3: CASSLRDRETQYF
DNA: TGTGCCAGCAGCTTAAGGGACAGAGAGACCCAGTACTTC

V: TRBV5-6
J: TRBJ1-1
D: TRBD1
CDR3: CASSWGTGIRRNTEAFF
DNA: TGTGCCAGCAGCTGGGGGACAGGAATCAGGCGGAACACTGAAGCTTTCTTT

V: TRBV28
J: TRBJ2-7
D: -
CDR3: CASSSRGLEQYF
DNA: TGTGCCAGCAGTTCGCGGGGGCTCGAGCAGTACTTC

V: TRBV11-3
J: TRBJ2-7
D: TRBD2
CDR3: CASSFPWLGGERGRAYEQYF
DNA: TGTGCCAGCAGCTTTCCCTGGCTTGGTGGTGAGCGGGGGAGAGCCTACGAGCAGTACTTC